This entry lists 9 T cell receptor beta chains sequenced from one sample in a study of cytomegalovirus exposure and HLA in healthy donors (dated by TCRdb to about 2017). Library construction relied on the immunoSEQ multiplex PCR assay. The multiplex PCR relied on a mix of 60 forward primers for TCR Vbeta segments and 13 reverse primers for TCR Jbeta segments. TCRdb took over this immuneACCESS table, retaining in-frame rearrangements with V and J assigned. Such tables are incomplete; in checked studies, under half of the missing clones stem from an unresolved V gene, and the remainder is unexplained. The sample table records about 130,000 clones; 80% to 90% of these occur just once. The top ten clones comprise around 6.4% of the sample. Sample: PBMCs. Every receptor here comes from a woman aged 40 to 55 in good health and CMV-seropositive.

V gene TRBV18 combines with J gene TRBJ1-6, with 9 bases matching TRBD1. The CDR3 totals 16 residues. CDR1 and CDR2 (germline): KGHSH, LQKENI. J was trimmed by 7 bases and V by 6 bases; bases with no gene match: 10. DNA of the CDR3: TGTGCCAGCTCCTCCTCCACGACAGGGGGGAATTCACCCCTCCACTTT. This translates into CASSSSTTGGNSPLHF.

Here the CDR3 reads CASSSFNEQFF. CDR3 nucleotides: TGTGCCAGCAGTTCATTCAATGAGCAGTTCTTC. The rearrangement uses TRBV27 and TRBJ2-1; D is unresolved. The CDR3 sequence is 11 residues long. Deletions cut 4 bases from V and 6 bases from J, with 4 bases between. Germline values: CDR1 MNHEY, CDR2 SMNVEV (reference sequence).

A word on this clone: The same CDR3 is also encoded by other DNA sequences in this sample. The CDR3 DNA sequence: TGCAGTGCCCCTCAAGAGACCCAGTACTTC. It yields the protein CSAPQETQYF. This chain links TRBV20-1 with TRBJ2-5, with unresolved D. Trimming shortened V by 6 bases and J by 2 bases, and 4 bases separated the two germline ends. This CDR3 has 10 amino acids. Germline assignment: CDR1 DFQATT and CDR2 SNEGSKA (reference sequence).

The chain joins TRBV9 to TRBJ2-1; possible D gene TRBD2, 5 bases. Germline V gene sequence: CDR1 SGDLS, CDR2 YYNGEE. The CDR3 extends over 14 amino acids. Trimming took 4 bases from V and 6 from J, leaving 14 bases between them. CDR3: CASSPKSGSNEQFF. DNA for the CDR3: TGTGCCAGCAGCCCGAAGTCGGGGAGCAATGAGCAGTTCTTC.

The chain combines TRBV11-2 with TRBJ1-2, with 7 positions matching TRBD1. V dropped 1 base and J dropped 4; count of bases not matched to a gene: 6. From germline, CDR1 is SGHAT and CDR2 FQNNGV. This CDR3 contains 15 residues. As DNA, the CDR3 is TGTGCCAGCAGCTTAGTGGCCGGACAGGTCTATGGCTACACCTTC. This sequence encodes CASSLVAGQVYGYTF.

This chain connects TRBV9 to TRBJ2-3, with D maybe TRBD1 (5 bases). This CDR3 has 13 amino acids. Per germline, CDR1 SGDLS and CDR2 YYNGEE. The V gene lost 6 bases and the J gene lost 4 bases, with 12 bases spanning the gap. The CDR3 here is CASTYGHSDTQYF. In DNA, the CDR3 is TGTGCCAGCACCTACGGACACTCAGATACGCAGTATTTT.

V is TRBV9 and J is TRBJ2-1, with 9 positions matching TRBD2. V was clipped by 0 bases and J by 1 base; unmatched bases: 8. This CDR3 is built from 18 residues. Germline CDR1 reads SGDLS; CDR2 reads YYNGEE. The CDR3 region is CASSVGFRLADSYNEQFF. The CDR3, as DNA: TGTGCCAGCAGCGTAGGGTTTCGACTAGCGGATTCCTACAATGAGCAGTTCTTC.

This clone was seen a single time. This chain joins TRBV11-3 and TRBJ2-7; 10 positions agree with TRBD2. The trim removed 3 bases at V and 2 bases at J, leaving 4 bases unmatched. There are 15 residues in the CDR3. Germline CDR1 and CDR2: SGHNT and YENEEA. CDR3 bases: TGTGCCAGCAGCTTGGGACTAGCGAGCACCTACGAGCAGTACTTC. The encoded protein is CASSLGLASTYEQYF.

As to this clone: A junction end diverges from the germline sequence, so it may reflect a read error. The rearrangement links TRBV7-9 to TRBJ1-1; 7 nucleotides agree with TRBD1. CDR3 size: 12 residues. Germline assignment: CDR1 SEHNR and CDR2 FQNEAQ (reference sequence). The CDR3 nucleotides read TGTTCCAGCAGCTCAGATACAGGGGTGGCTTTCTTT. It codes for CSSSSDTGVAFF.